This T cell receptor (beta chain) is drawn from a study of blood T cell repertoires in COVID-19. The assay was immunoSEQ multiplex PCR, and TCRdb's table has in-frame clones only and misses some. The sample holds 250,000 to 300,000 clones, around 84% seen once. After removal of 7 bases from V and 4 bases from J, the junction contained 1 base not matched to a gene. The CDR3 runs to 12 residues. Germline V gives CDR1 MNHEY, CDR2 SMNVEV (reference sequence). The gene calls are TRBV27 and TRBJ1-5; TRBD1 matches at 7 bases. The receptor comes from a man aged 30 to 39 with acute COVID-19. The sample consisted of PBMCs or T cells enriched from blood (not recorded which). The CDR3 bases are TGTGCCAGCAAACAGGGGAATCAGCCCCAGCATTTT. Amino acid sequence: CASKQGNQPQHF.